The T cell receptor beta chain under discussion was sequenced for a study of shared clonotypes between healthy human individuals. This CDR3 spans 14 amino acids. Germline V CDR1 and CDR2: SGHTA, FQGTGA. Trimming took off 4 bases at V and 9 bases at J, with 16 bases between the two ends. Comments on this clone: Its antigen remains unidentified.

Deep was the level at which the assay was run. This table comes from immunoSEQ multiplex PCR, and its TCRdb copy is limited to in-frame clones, with some not included. Of 2 million to 3 million clones listed, over 85% are singletons. Healthy HIV-negative adults without recent acute infections or vaccinations served as donors. Study outcomes and limitations: Generally, naive subsets came out with larger estimated richness than memory subsets. The study drew on few donors, limiting represented genetic and exposure-history diversity.

Sequenced material: naive CD4+ T cells from PBMCs. Sample subset: CD45RA+ positively selected. The sequence was collected from a man aged 18 to 35 in good health. Some clones in this sample may be carry-over from other donors' samples. The V gene is TRBV7-3, the J gene TRBJ2-1, with a tentative D call TRBD2 (6 bases). Here the CDR3 reads CASSSGTPGIEQFF. CDR3 nucleotides: TGTGCCAGCAGCTCCGGGACTCCTGGGATTGAGCAGTTCTTC. The complete variable domain, with remaining parts taken from reference TRBV7-3 and TRBJ2-1, reads GAGVSQTPSNKVTEKGKYVELRCDPISGHTALYWYRQSLGQGPEFLIYFQGTGAADDSGLPNDRFFAVRPEGSVSTLKIQRTERGDSAVYLCASSSGTPGIEQFFGPGTRLTVL.